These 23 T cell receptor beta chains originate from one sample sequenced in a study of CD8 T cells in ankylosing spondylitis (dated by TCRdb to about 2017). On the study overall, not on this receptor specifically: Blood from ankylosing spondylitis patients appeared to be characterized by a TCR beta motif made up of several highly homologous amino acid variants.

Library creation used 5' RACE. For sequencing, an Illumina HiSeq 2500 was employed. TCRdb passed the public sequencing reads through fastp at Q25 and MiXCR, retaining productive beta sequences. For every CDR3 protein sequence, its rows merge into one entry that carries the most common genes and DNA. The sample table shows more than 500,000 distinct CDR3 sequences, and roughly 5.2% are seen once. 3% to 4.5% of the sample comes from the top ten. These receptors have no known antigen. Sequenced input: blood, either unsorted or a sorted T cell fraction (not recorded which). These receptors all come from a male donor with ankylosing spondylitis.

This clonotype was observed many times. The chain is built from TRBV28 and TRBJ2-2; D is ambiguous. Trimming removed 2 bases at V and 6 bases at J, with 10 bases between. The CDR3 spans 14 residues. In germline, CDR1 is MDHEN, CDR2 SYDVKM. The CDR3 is CASSLLGPAGELFF. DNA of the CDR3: TGTGCCAGCAGTTTACTAGGACCGGCCGGGGAGCTGTTTTTT.

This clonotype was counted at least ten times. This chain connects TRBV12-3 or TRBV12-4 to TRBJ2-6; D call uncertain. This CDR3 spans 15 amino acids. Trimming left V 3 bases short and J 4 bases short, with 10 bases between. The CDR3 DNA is TGTGCCAGCAGTTTCAATCCCGCCGGGGCCAACGTCCTGACTTTC. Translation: CASSFNPAGANVLTF.

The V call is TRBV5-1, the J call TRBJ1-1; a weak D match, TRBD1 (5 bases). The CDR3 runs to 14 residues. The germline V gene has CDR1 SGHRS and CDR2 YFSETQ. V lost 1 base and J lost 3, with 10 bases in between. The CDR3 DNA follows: TGCGCCAGCAGCTTGAAAAGGGGAGACACTGAAGCTTTCTTT. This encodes CASSLKRGDTEAFF.

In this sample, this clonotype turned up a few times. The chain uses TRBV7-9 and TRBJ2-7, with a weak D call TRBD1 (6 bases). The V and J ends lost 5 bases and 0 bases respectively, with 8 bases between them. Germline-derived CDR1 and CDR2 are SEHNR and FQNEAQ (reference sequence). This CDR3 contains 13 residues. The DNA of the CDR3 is TGTGCCAGCAGCAACAGGGACTCCTACGAGCAGTACTTC. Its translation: CASSNRDSYEQYF.

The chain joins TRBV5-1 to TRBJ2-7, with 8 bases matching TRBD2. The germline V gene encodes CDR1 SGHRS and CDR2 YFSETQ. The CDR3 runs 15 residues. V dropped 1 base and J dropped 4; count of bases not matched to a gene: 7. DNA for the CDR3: TGCGCCAGCAGCTTGTGGGTTAGCGGGACTTACGAGCAGTACTTC. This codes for CASSLWVSGTYEQYF.

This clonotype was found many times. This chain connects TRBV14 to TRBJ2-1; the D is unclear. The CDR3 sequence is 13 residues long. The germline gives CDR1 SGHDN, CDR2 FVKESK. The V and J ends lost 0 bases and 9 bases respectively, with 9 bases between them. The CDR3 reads CASSQDFGSEQFF. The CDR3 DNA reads TGTGCCAGCAGCCAAGATTTCGGAAGTGAGCAGTTCTTC.

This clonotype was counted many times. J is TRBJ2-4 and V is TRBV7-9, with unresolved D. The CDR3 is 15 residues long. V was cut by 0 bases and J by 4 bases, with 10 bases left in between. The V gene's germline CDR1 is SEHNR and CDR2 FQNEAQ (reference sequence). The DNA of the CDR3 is TGTGCCAGCAGCTTAGCCCGTCAGGCTAAAAACATTCAGTACTTC. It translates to CASSLARQAKNIQYF.

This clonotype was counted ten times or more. CDR3 loop: CSRGWYQETQYF. The DNA of the CDR3 is TGCAGCCGGGGGTGGTACCAAGAGACCCAGTACTTC. The rearrangement uses TRBV20-1 and TRBJ2-5, with TRBD2 as a possible D gene (6 bases). Looked up from germline, CDR1 is DFQATT and CDR2 is SNEGSKA (reference sequence). The CDR3 extends over 12 amino acids.

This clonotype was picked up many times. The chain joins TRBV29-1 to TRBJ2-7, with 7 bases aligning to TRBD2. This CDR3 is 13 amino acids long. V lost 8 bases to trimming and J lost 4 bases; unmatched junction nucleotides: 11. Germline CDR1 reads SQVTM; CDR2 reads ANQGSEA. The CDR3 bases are TGCAGCTGCCTTGGGACTAAGGATTACGAGCAGTACTTC. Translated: CSCLGTKDYEQYF.

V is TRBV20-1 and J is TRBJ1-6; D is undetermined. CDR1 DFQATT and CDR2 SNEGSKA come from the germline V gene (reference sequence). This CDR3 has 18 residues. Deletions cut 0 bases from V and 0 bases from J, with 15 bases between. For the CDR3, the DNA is TGCAGTGCTAGAGATCAGAGACGGCACAGCTCCTATAATTCACCCCTCCACTTT. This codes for CSARDQRRHSSYNSPLHF.

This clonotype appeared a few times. The CDR3 is CASSTQWNSDTQYF. The CDR3 DNA reads TGTGCCAGCAGTACTCAGTGGAATTCAGATACGCAGTATTTT. V is TRBV6-5 and J is TRBJ2-3, with D uncertain. This CDR3 region has 14 residues. Per the germline V gene, CDR1 is MNHEY and CDR2 is SVGAGI. Trimming stripped 5 bases from V and 4 bases from J, with 13 bases between.

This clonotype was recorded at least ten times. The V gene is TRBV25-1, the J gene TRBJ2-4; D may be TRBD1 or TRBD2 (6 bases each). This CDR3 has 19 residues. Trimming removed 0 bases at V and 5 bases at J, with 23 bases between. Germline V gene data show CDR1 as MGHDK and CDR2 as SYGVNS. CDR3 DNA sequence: TGTGCCAGCAGTGAATATTTGAGGGGGATAGCGGCTCCGCAAAACATTCAGTACTTC. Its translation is CASSEYLRGIAAPQNIQYF. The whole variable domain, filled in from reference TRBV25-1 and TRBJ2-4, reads EADIYQTPRYLVIGTGKKITLECSQTMGHDKMYWYQQDPGMELHLIHYSYGVNSTEKGDLSSESTVSRIRTEHFPLTLESARPSHTSQYLCASSEYLRGIAAPQNIQYFGAGTRLSVL.

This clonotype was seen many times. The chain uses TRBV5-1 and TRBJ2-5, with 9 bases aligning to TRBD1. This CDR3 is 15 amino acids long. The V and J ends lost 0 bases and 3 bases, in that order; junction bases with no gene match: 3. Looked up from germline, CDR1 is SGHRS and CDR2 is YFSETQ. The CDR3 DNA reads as TGCGCCAGCAGCTTGGTAGGGACAGGGAAAGAGACCCAGTACTTC. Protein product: CASSLVGTGKETQYF.

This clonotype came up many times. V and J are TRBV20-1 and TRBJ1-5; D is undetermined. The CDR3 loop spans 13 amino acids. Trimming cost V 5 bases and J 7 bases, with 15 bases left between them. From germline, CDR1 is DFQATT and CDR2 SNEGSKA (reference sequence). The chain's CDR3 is CSAPSQWEQPQHF. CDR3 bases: TGCAGTGCTCCATCTCAGTGGGAGCAGCCCCAGCATTTT.

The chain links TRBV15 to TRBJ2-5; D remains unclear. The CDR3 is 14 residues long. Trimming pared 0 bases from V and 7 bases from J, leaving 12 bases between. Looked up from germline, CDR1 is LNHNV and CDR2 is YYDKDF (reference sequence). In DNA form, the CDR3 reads TGTGCCACCAGCAGAGATCCGGCAGGCGGGACCCAGTACTTC. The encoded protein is CATSRDPAGGTQYF.

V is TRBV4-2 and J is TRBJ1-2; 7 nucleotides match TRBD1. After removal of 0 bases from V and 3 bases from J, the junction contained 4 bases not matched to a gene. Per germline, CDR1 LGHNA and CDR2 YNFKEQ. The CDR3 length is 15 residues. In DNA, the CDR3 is TGTGCCAGCAGCCAAGATAAGGGGACAGACTATGGCTACACCTTC. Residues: CASSQDKGTDYGYTF.

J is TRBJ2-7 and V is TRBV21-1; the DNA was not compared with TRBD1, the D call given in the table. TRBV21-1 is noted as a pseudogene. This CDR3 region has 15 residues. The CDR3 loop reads CASSGLRDRGYEQYF. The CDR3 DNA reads TGTGCCAGCAGCGGCCTCCGGGACAGGGGTTACGAGCAGTACTTC.

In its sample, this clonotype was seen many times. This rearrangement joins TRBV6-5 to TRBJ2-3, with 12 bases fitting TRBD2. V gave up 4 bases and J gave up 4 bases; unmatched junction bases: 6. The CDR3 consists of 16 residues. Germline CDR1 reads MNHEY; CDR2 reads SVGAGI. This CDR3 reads CASSFRTSGAADTQYF. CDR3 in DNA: TGTGCCAGCAGTTTCAGGACTAGCGGGGCGGCAGATACGCAGTATTTT.

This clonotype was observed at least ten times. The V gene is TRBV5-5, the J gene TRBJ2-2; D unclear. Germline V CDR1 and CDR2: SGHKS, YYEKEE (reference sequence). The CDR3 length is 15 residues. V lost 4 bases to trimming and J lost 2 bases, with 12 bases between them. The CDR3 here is CASSQALLNTGELFF. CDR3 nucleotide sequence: TGTGCCAGCAGCCAGGCGTTACTCAACACCGGGGAGCTGTTTTTT.

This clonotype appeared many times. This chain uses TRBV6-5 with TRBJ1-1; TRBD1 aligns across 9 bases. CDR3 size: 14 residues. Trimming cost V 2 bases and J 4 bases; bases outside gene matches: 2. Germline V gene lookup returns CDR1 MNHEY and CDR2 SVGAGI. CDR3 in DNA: TGTGCCAGCAGTTACGGGGACAGGGTCACTGAAGCTTTCTTT. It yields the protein CASSYGDRVTEAFF.

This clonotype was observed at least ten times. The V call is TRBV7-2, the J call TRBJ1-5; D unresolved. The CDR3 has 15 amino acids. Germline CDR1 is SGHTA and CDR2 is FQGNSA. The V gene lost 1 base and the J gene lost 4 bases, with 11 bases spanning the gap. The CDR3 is CASSLVVERNQPQHF. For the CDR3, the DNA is TGTGCCAGCAGCTTAGTTGTGGAAAGGAATCAGCCCCAGCATTTT.

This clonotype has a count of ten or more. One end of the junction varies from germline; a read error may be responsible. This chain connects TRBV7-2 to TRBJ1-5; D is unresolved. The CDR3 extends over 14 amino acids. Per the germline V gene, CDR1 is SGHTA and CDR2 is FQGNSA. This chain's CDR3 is CGSSLGRFYQPQHF. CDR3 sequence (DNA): TGTGGCAGCAGCTTAGGCCGATTCTATCAGCCCCAGCATTTT.

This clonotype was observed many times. In DNA form, the CDR3 reads TGCAGTGCTTCCTCCTCCGCCTCCTACAATGAGCAGTTCTTC. Translation gives CSASSSASYNEQFF. J is TRBJ2-1 and V is TRBV20-1; no clear D. V lost 5 bases and J 0 bases, leaving 11 bases between the germline ends. The germline gives CDR1 DFQATT, CDR2 SNEGSKA (reference sequence). The CDR3 is 14 residues long.